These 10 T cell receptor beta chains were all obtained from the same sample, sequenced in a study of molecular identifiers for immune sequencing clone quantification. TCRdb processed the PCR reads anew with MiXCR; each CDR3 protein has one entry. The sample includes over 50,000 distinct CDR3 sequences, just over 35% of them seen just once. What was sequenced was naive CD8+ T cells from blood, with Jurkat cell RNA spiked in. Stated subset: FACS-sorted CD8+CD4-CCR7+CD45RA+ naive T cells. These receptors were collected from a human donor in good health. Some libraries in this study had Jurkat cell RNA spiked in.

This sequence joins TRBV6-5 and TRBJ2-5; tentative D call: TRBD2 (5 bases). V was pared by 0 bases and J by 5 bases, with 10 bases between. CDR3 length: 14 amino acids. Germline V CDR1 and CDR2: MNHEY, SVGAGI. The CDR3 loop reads CASSYSGIGETQYF. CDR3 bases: TGTGCCAGCAGTTACTCCGGGATCGGGGAGACCCAGTACTTC.

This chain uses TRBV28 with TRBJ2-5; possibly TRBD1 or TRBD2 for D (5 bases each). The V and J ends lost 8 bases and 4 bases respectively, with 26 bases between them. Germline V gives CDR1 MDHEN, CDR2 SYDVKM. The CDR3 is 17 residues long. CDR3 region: CASSLITGMGQLETQYF. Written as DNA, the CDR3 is TGTGCCAGCTCCCTTATCACGGGAATGGGGCAGCTAGAGACCCAGTACTTC.

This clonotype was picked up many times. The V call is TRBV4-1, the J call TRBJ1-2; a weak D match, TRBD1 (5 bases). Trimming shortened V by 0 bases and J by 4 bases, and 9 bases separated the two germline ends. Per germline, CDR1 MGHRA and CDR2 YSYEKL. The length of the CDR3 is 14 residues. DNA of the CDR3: TGCGCCAGCAGCCAAGAGGGGGTACGCTATGGCTACACCTTC. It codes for CASSQEGVRYGYTF.

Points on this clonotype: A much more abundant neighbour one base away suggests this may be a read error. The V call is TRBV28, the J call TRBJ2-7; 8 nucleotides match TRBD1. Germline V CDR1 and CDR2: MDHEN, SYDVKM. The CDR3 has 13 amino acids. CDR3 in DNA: TGTGACAGCAGTCTCACAGGGGGTTGGGAGCAGTACTTC. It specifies CDSSLTGGWEQYF.

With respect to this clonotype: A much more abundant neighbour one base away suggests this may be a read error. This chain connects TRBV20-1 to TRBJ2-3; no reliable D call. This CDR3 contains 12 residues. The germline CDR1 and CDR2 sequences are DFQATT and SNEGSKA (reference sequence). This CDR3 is CGARAAEDTQYF. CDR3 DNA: TGCGGTGCTAGGGCCGCGGAGGATACGCAGTATTTT.

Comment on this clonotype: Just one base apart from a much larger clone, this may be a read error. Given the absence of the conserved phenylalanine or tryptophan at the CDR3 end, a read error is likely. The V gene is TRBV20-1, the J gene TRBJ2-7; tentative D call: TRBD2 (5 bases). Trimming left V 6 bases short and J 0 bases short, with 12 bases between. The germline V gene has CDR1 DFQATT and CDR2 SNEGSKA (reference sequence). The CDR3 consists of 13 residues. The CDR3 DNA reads TGCAGTGCGCGGCGAGGGAGCTCCTACGAGCAGTACATC. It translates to CSARRGSSYEQYI.

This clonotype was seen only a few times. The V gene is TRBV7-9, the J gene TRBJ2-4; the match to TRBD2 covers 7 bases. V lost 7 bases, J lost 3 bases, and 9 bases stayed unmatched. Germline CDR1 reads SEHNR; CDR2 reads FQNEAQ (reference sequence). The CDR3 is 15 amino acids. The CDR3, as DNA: TGTGCCAGCACTAGGTGGGGAGGGGTCAAAAACATTCAGTACTTC. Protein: CASTRWGGVKNIQYF.

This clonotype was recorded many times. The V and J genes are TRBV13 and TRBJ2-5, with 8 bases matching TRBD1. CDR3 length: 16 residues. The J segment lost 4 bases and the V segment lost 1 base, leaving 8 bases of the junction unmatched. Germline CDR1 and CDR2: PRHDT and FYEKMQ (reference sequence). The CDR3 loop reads CASSLESGQGRETQYF. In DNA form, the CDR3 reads TGTGCCAGCAGCTTAGAGTCCGGACAGGGCCGAGAGACCCAGTACTTC. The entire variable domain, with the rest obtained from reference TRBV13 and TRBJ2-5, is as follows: AAGVIQSPRHLIKEKRETATLKCYPIPRHDTVYWYQQGPGQDPQFLISFYEKMQSDKGSIPDRFSAQQFSDYHSELNMSSLELGDSALYFCASSLESGQGRETQYFGPGTRLLVL.

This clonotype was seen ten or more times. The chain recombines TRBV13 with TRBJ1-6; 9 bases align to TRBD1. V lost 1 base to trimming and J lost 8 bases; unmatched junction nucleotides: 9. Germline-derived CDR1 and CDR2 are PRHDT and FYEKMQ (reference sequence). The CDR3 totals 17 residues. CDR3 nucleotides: TGTGCCAGCAGCTTAGCCAACACAGGGGGCTTGGATTCACCCCTCCACTTT. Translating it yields CASSLANTGGLDSPLHF.

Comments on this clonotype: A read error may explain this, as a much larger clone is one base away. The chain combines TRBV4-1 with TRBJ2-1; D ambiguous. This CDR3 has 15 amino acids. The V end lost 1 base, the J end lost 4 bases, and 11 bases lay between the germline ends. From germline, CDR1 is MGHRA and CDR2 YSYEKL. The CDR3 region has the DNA TGCGCCAGCAGCCAAGTTGCGGAGTATTACAATGAGCAGTTCTTC. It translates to CASSQVAEYYNEQFF.